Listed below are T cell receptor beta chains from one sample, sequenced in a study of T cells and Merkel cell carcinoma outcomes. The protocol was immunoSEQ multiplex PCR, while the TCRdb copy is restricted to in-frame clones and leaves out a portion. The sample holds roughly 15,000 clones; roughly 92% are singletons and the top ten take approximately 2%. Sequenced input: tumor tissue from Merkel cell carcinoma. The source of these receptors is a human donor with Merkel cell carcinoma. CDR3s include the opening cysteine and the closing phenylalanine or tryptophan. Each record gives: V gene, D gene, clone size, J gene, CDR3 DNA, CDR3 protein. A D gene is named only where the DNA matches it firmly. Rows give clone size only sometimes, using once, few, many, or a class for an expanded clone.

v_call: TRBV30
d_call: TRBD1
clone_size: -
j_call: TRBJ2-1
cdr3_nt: TGTGCCTGGGAGGGACAGGGTGGGAATGAGCAGTTCTTC
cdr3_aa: CAWEGQGGNEQFF

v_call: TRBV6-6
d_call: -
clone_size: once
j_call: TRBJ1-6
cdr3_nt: TGTGCCAGCAGACTAACAGGGCTAGCTTCACCCCTCCACTTT
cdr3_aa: CASRLTGLASPLHF

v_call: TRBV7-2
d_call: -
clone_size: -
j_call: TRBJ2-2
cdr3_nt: TGTGCCAGCAGCTTAATGGGGGCAGGGACCGGGGAGCTGTTTTTT
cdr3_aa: CASSLMGAGTGELFF

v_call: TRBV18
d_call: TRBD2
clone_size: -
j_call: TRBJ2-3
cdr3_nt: TGTGCCGGTAGCGGGGGGCGATCTCCAGATACGCAGTATTTT
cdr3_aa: CAGSGGRSPDTQYF

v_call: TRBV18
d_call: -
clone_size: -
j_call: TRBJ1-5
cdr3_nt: TGTGCCAGCTCATCACTGGACAGTGGGCCCCAGCATTTT
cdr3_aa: CASSSLDSGPQHF

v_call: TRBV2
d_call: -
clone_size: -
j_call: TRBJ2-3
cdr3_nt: TGTGCCAGCAGAGTTTCTAGCGGCACAGATACGCAGTATTTT
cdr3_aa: CASRVSSGTDTQYF

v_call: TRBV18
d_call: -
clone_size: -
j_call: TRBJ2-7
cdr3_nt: TGTGCCAGCTCATACAGGGAGGCCTACGAGCAGTACTTC
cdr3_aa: CASSYREAYEQYF

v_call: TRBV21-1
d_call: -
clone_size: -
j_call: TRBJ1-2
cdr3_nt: TGTGCCAGCAGCAAATCAAACTATGGCTACACCTTC
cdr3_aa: CASSKSNYGYTF

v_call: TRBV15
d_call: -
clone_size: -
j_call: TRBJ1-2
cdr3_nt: TGTGCCACCAGCAGAGATGGGCAGGGTGAGGGCTACACCTTC
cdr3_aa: CATSRDGQGEGYTF

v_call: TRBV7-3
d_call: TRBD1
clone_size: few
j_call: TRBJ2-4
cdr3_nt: TGTGCCAGCAAAGACAGGGGGGTCATTCAGTACTTC
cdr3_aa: CASKDRGVIQYF

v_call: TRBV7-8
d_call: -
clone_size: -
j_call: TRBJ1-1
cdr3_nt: TGTGCCAGCAGCTTAGCGGGGTCAAGGATTGAAGCTTTCTTT
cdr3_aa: CASSLAGSRIEAFF

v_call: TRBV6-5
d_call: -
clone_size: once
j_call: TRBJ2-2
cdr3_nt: TGTGCCAGCATGGAGTCGTTGAACACCGGGGAGTTGTTTTTT
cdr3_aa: CASMESLNTGELFF

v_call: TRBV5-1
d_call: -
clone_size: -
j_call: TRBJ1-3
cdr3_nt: TGCGCCAGCAGCTTGGGGACAGCCAACTCTGGAAACACCATATATTTT
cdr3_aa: CASSLGTANSGNTIYF

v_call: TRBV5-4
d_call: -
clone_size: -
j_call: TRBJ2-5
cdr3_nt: TGTGCCAGCAGCTTGGACATTGGAGGGACCCAGTACTTC
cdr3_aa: CASSLDIGGTQYF

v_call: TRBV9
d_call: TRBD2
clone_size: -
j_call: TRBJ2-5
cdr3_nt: TGTGCCAGCAGCGGATGGCGGGGGGAGACCCAGTACTTC
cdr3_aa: CASSGWRGETQYF

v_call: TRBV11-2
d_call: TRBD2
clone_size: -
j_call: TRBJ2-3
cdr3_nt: TGTGCCAGCAGCTTCTCTAGCGGGAGGGCCGGGAATACGCAGTATTTT
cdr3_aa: CASSFSSGRAGNTQYF

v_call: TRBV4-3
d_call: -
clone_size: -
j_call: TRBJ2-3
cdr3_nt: TGCGCCAGCAGCCTCGGAGACACAGATACGCAGTATTTT
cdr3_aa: CASSLGDTDTQYF

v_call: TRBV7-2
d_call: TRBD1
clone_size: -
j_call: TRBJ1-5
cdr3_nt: TGTGCCAGCAGCTTAGCAGGGGGCGGTCAGCCCCAGCATTTT
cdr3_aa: CASSLAGGGQPQHF

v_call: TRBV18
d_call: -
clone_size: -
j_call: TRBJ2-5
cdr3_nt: TGTGCCAGCTCACCACGGCAGGAGACCCAGTACTTC
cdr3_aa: CASSPRQETQYF

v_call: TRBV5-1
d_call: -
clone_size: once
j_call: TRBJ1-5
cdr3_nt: TGCGCCAGCAGCACGGGACCGGAGGAGCAGCCCCAGCATTTT
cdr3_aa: CASSTGPEEQPQHF

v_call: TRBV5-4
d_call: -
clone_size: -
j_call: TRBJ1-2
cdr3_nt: TGTGCCAGCAGCTTGGATACTTATGGCTACACCTTC
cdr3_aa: CASSLDTYGYTF

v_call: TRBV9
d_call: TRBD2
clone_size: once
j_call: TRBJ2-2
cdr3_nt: TGTGCCAGCAGCCCCCAGTTGCGGGGGGGAGACACCGGGGAGCTGTTTTTT
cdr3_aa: CASSPQLRGGDTGELFF

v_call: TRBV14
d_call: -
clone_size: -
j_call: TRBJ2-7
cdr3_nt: TGTGCCAGCAGCCAAGATCCCGGACAGAATCGCTGCGAGCAGTACTTC
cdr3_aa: CASSQDPGQNRCEQYF

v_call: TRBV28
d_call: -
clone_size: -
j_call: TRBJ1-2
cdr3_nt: TGTGCCAGCAGTCCCCCCAGAGGGCGGGGTGGCTACACCTTC
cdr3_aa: CASSPPRGRGGYTF

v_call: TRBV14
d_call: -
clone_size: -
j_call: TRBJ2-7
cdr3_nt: TGTGCCAGCAGCCAAGATGGTGGTAGCGTCGCGCAGTACTTC
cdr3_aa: CASSQDGGSVAQYF

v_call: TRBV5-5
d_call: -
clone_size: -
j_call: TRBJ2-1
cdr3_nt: TGTGCCAGCAGCTTTGGTTTATTAGCGCCCTACAATGAGCAGTTCTTC
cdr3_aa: CASSFGLLAPYNEQFF

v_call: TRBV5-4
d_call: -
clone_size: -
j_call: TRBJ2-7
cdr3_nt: TGTGCCAGCAGCCCTCCTGGCGGGGCCGAACACGAGCAGTACTTC
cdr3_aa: CASSPPGGAEHEQYF

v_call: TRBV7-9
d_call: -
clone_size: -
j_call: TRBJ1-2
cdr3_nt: TGTGCCAGCAGCTATGACGACAGGTACTATGGCTACACCTTC
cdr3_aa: CASSYDDRYYGYTF

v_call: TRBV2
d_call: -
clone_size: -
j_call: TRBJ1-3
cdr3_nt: TGTGCCAGCCGAACAGGGTCTGGAAACACCATATATTTT
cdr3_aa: CASRTGSGNTIYF

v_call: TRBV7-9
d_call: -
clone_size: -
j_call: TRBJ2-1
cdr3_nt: TGTGCCAGCAGCTTGTTAACAGGAAGCAATGAGCAGTTCTTC
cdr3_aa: CASSLLTGSNEQFF

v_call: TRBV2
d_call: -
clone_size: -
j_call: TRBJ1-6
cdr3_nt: TGTGCCAGCAGTGGATTTGAGGACTCACCCCTCCACTTT
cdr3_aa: CASSGFEDSPLHF

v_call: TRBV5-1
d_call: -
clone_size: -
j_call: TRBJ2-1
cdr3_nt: TGCGCCAGCAGCTTGGCGGATAACAATGAGCAGTTCTTC
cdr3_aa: CASSLADNNEQFF

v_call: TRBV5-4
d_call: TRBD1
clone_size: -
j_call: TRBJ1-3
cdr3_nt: TGTGCCAGCAGCTTCTGGACAGGCTCGAAAGGAAACACCATATATTTT
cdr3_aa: CASSFWTGSKGNTIYF

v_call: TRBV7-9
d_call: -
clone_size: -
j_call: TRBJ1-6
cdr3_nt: TGTGCCAGCAGCCACGGCCAACGGTCACCCCTCCACTTT
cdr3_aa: CASSHGQRSPLHF

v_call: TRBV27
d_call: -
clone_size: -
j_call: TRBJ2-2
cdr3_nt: TGTGCCAGCAGTGGAGGGGGGACGAACACCGGGGAGCTGTTTTTT
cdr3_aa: CASSGGGTNTGELFF

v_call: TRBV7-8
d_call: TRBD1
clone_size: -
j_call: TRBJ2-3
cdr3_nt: TGTGCCAGCAGCTCAGAACCGAGACAGGGGCTTCAGCCCCAGTATTTT
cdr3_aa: CASSSEPRQGLQPQYF

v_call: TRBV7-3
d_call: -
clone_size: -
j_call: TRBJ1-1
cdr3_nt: TGTGCCAGCAGCTTAGACAGTAACACTGAAGCTTTCTTT
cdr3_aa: CASSLDSNTEAFF

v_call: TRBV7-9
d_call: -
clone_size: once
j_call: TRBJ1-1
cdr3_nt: TGTGCCAGCAGCTGGACAGTGAACACTGAAGCTTTCTTT
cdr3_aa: CASSWTVNTEAFF

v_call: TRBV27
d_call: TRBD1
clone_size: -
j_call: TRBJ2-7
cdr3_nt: TGTGCCAGCAGTTTAAAGGACAGGGGTCCCTACGAGCAGTACTTC
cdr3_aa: CASSLKDRGPYEQYF

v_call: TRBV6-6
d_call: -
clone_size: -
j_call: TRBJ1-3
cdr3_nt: TGTGCCAGCAGTTACTCGACGCAGGTTGGAAACACCATATATTTT
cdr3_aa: CASSYSTQVGNTIYF

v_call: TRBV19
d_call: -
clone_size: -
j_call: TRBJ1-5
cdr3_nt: TGTGCCAGTAGTACTGCGGACTCTCGGCCCCAGCATTTT
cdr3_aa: CASSTADSRPQHF

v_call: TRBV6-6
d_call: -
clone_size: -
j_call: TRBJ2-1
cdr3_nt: TGTGCCAGCAGCTCCAAATCCCACAATGAGCAGTTCTTC
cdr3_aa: CASSSKSHNEQFF

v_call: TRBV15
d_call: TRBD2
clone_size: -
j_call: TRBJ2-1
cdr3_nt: TGTGCCACCAGCAGAGACAAGCGGGAGGGCACGTGGGGCGAGCAGTTCTTC
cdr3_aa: CATSRDKREGTWGEQFF

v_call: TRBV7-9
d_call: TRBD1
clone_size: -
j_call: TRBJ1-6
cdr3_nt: TGTGCCAGCAGCGCATCGCCGGGACAGGGTCCCCCACCCCTCCACTTT
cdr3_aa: CASSASPGQGPPPLHF